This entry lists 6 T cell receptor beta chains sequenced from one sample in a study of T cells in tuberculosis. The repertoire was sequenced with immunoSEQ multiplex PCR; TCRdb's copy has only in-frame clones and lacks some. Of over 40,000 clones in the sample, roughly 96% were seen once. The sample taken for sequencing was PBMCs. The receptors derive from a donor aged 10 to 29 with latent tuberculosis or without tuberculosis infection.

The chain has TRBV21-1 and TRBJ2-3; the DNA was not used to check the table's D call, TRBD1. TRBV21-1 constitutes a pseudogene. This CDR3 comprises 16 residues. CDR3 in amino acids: CASSKEAGMSTDTQYF. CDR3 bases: TGTGCCAGCAGCAAAGAGGCAGGGATGAGCACAGATACGCAGTATTTT.

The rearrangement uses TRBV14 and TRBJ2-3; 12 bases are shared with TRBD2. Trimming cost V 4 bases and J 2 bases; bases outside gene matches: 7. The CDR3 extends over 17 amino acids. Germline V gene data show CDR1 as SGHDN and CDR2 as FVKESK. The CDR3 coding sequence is TGTGCCAGCAGCCGACGACTAGCGGGGGCCTCCACAGATACGCAGTATTTT. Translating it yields CASSRRLAGASTDTQYF.

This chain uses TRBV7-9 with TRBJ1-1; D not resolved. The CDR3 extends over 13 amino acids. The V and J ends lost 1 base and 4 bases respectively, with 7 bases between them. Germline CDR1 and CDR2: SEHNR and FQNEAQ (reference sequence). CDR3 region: CASSLDPGTEAFF. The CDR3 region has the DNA TGTGCCAGCAGCTTAGATCCGGGCACTGAAGCTTTCTTT.

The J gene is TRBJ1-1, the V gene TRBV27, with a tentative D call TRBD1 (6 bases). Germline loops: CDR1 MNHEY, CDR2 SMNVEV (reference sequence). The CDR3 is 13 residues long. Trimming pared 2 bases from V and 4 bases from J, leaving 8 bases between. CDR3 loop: CASSLGRGTEAFF. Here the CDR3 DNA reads TGTGCCAGCAGTTTAGGCAGGGGCACTGAAGCTTTCTTT.

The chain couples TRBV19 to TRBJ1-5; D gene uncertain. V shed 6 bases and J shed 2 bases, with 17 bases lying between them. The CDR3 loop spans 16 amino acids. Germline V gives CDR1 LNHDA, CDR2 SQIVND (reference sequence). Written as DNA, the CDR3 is TGTGCCAGTAGCTTAAAGGAGTATGTCGGCAATCAGCCCCAGCATTTT. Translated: CASSLKEYVGNQPQHF.

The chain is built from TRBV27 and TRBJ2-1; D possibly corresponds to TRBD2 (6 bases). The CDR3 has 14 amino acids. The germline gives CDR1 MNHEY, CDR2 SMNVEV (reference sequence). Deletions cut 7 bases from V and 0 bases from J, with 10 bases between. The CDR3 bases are TGTGCCAGCACATCGACTAGCTCCTACAATGAGCAGTTCTTC. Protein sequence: CASTSTSSYNEQFF.